This TCR beta chain was captured in a study of neurological immune-mediated disorders. Study results and caveats: No CDR3 amino acid sequences were shared by expanded clones across subjects, suggesting private repertoires in all groups.

The CDR3 runs to 15 residues. V lost 6 bases and J lost 6, with 21 bases in between. Germline CDR1 MNHEY, CDR2 SVGAGI. Time point defined: longitudinal time-point 2. Unsorted libraries were prepared from 2 million PBMCs that had been stored at -80 C. The making of cDNA relied on 5'RACE with 10-nucleotide random UMIs. In every sequencing run, more than 170 million TCR-beta sequences were generated from 15-18 subjects. TCRdb recomputed calls from the 5' RACE reads with MiXCR, one row per CDR3 protein. The sample includes roughly 98,000 distinct CDR3 sequences, about 13% seen only once; the top ten take 5%. Many counts were recorded for this clonotype. As yet, its antigen is unknown.

The source is a female donor with HTLV-1-associated myelopathy (HAM/TSP). V is TRBV6-5 and J is TRBJ2-7, with D perhaps being TRBD1 or TRBD2 (6 bases each). The source material was PBMCs. The CDR3 loop is CASRPLGGLGGEQYF. CDR3 sequence (DNA): TGTGCCAGCAGACCCCTGGGAGGTCTAGGGGGCGAGCAGTACTTC.